The clone carrying this T cell receptor (beta chain) was detected a few times. The antigen is not known. This CDR3 has 15 amino acids. These data belong to a study of T cell responses to AZD1222 COVID-19 vaccine. Study as a whole: Doses given second, at about 4 or about 12 weeks, were pooled. Overall study findings and caveats: Researchers took repertoire samples only after the peak T cell response had come. Unmutated variant regions are reportedly the target of nearly half of TCRs that are spike-specific. Just a handful of people given AZD1222 tested seropositive at baseline.

The assay was immunoSEQ multiplex PCR, and TCRdb's table has in-frame clones only and misses some. The repertoire has 95,000 to 130,000 clones, 85% to 90% of them found once; the top ten carry approximately 10%. The sequence derives from an adult in good health. V gene TRBV21-1 combines with J gene TRBJ2-1; the table calls TRBD1, which could not be checked here. TRBV21-1 is assigned pseudogene status. Sequences were derived from peripheral blood, sampled on day 0 of AZD1222 vaccination. CDR3 coding DNA: TGTGCCAGCAGCGACCGGGACAGGGTCTACAATGAGCAGTTCTTC. The encoded protein is CASSDRDRVYNEQFF.